This entry is about one TCR beta chain. Its antigen is as yet unknown. The V end lost 0 bases, the J end lost 4 bases, and 14 bases lay between the germline ends. The CDR3 consists of 16 residues. CDR1 SGHDT and CDR2 YYEEEE come from the germline V gene. The data were obtained in a study of cytomegalovirus exposure and HLA in healthy donors. Turning to the study itself: The same platform was used for the roughly 130 validation repertoires and the 600 to 700 first-cohort repertoires, a later analysis reported. Broader study findings: Most TCRs appeared rarely, but some public TCRs recurred in many donors. Per published reports, the classifier diagnosed cytomegalovirus status with high specificity and sensitivity. In vitro assays verified that a few CMV-associated chains recognized CMV antigens specifically.

Clones were sequenced by immunoSEQ multiplex PCR, and TCRdb holds only the in-frame ones, with some missing. Among under 200,000 clones listed, roughly 91% were seen once. The rearrangement joins TRBV5-6 to TRBJ2-1; D unclear. This receptor was identified in a man aged 18 to 29 in good health and CMV-seropositive. The sample was PBMCs. The CDR3 loop is CASSLGHRMFYNEQFF. CDR3 DNA: TGTGCCAGCAGCTTGGGACACCGCATGTTTTACAATGAGCAGTTCTTC.